This T cell receptor (beta chain) emerged from a study of cytotoxic CD8 clonotypes in ibrutinib-treated CLL. With sequencing, the targeted depth ranged from 1 in 200,000 to 1 in 1 million T cells. The assay was immunoSEQ multiplex PCR, and TCRdb's table has in-frame clones only and misses some. This sample has fewer than 400,000 clones, with over 55% found just once. Only a few counts were recorded for this clone. The CDR3 is made up of 17 amino acids. V gave up 2 bases and J gave up 8 bases; unmatched junction bases: 14. Germline V gene sequence: CDR1 SEHNR, CDR2 FQNEAQ (reference sequence). The input for sequencing was PBMCs, taken after 36 months of ibrutinib treatment. V gene TRBV7-9 combines with J gene TRBJ2-1, with 8 bases matching TRBD1. The TCR originated in a human donor with chronic lymphocytic leukemia. The CDR3: CASSLWRGQGWLDEQFF. The CDR3 bases are TGTGCCAGCAGCTTATGGCGAGGACAGGGATGGTTGGATGAGCAGTTCTTC.